One sample yielded the 27 T cell receptor beta chains listed below, sequenced in a study of cytomegalovirus exposure and HLA in healthy donors. Both 60 Vbeta primers and 13 Jbeta primers went into the PCR. TCRdb's copy holds only in-frame clones and misses some; the assay was immunoSEQ multiplex PCR. The table includes about 130,000 clones, 80% detected once. Material: PBMCs. These receptors were collected from a male donor in good health and CMV-seronegative.

The chain is built from TRBV5-1 and TRBJ2-1; 7 bases are shared with TRBD2. V dropped 6 bases and J dropped 4; count of bases not matched to a gene: 10. CDR3 length: 15 amino acids. Germline CDR1 SGHRS, CDR2 YFSETQ. The CDR3 DNA is TGCGCCAGCAAAACGCGGGAGATAGCGTACAATGAGCAGTTCTTC. Translated, it gives CASKTREIAYNEQFF. Looking up the rest from reference TRBV5-1 and TRBJ2-1 gives the full variable domain: KAGVTQTPRYLIKTRGQQVTLSCSPISGHRSVSWYQQTPGQGLQFLFEYFSETQRNKGNFPGRFSGRQFSNSRSEMNVSTLELGDSALYLCASKTREIAYNEQFFGPGTRLTVL.

The rearrangement joins TRBV7-9 to TRBJ2-2; D remains ambiguous. With 2 bases removed from V and 3 bases from J, the gap between germline ends came to 10 bases. This CDR3 has 15 residues. Germline V CDR1 and CDR2: SEHNR, FQNEAQ (reference sequence). CDR3 sequence: CASSLQKRDTGELFF. CDR3 in DNA: TGTGCCAGCAGCTTACAGAAGCGCGACACCGGGGAGCTGTTTTTT. Together with reference TRBV7-9 and TRBJ2-2, the CDR3 gives the full variable domain: DTGVSQNPRHKITKRGQNVTFRCDPISEHNRLYWYRQTLGQGPEFLTYFQNEAQLEKSRLLSDRFSAERPKGSFSTLEIQRTEQGDSAMYLCASSLQKRDTGELFFGEGSRLTVL.

The V and J genes are TRBV27 and TRBJ1-6; the D is unclear. The CDR3 length is 15 residues. Germline-derived CDR1 and CDR2 are MNHEY and SMNVEV (reference sequence). V was clipped by 5 bases and J by 9 bases, with 17 bases between them. The CDR3 reads CASSVQLSLGSPLHF. CDR3 bases: TGTGCCAGCAGTGTACAGCTGTCCCTCGGTTCACCCCTCCACTTT.

The chain carries TRBV5-4 and TRBJ2-5, with 7 bases identical to TRBD2. CDR3 length equals 13 residues. V was pared by 0 bases and J by 5 bases, with 1 base of the junction left unmatched. The germline CDR1 and CDR2 sequences are SGHNT and YYREEE (reference sequence). DNA of the CDR3: TGTGCCAGCAGCTTGGATAGCGGGGAGACCCAGTACTTC. The encoded protein is CASSLDSGETQYF.

About this clone: Mismatch with germline at one junction end may stem from a read error. CDR3 nucleotide sequence: TGTGCCGGCAGCCCCCCCCGAGGCTACGAGCAGTACTTC. Protein product: CAGSPPRGYEQYF. The chain couples TRBV9 to TRBJ2-7; D is undetermined. Germline V gives CDR1 SGDLS, CDR2 YYNGEE. The CDR3 is made up of 13 amino acids.

This clone was observed once. This sequence joins TRBV6-1 and TRBJ2-3; D is unresolved. CDR3 length: 15 amino acids. Germline CDR1 MNHNS, CDR2 SASEGT. V lost 4 bases and J lost 0, with 11 bases in between. CDR3 region: CASSAKTVSTDTQYF. CDR3 DNA sequence: TGTGCCAGCAGTGCAAAAACAGTCAGCACAGATACGCAGTATTTT.

This rearrangement joins TRBV5-4 to TRBJ2-3; the match to TRBD2 covers 10 bases. V dropped 4 bases and J dropped 6; count of bases not matched to a gene: 14. Germline assignment: CDR1 SGHNT and CDR2 YYREEE (reference sequence). The CDR3 totals 17 residues. The CDR3 loop reads CASSPKAGGPGLDTQYF. CDR3 bases: TGTGCCAGCAGCCCGAAAGCGGGAGGGCCCGGATTGGATACGCAGTATTTT.

The rearrangement links TRBV19 to TRBJ1-6, with D perhaps TRBD1 (6 bases). Trimming cost V 8 bases and J 4 bases, with 9 bases left between them. CDR3 length: 13 amino acids. The germline gives CDR1 LNHDA, CDR2 SQIVND (reference sequence). CDR3 amino acids: CASRTDYNSPLHF. The CDR3 nucleotides read TGTGCCAGTCGGACAGATTATAATTCACCCCTCCACTTT.

The CDR3 loop reads CASSPPEQYNEQFF. Written as DNA, the CDR3 is TGTGCCAGCAGCCCACCCGAACAGTACAATGAGCAGTTCTTC. The chain couples TRBV28 to TRBJ2-1; no definite D call. CDR1 is MDHEN and CDR2 is SYDVKM in the germline V gene. The V and J ends lost 6 bases and 4 bases respectively, with 13 bases between them. CDR3 size: 14 residues.

The chain employs TRBV5-1 and TRBJ1-1; D may be TRBD1 (5 bases). The germline V and J ends were trimmed by 2 bases and 4 bases, with 12 bases remaining between them. Germline CDR1 SGHRS, CDR2 YFSETQ. This CDR3 region has 14 residues. In DNA, the CDR3 is TGCGCCAGCAGCTTCGCAGGGTCGGGCACTGAAGCTTTCTTT. Encoded protein: CASSFAGSGTEAFF.

The genes are TRBV5-1 and TRBJ1-4, with a weak D call TRBD1 (6 bases). V dropped 6 bases and J dropped 8 bases, with 17 bases sitting between them. This CDR3 has 14 residues. Per germline, CDR1 SGHRS and CDR2 YFSETQ. In DNA, the CDR3 is TGCGCCAGCACCCCGCAGGGGAACGGGGAAAAACTGTTTTTT. This codes for CASTPQGNGEKLFF.

The CDR3 loop reads CAWSPRGQGAKSGYTF. The CDR3 bases are TGTGCCTGGAGTCCTAGAGGGCAGGGGGCGAAAAGTGGCTACACCTTC. The chain employs TRBV30 and TRBJ1-2; 8 positions agree with TRBD1. This CDR3 has 16 residues. The germline V gene encodes CDR1 GTSNPN and CDR2 SVGIG (reference sequence). V was pared by 2 bases and J by 7 bases, with 15 bases of the junction left unmatched.

This chain connects TRBV4-3 to TRBJ2-3; TRBD1 aligns across 7 bases. The CDR3 contains 16 residues. Germline loops: CDR1 LGHNA, CDR2 YSLEER. Trimming at V came to 1 base and at J to 1 base, leaving 5 bases not matched to a gene. The CDR3 coding sequence is TGCGCCAGCAGCCAAGGTGTGGGGACAGGCACAGATACGCAGTATTTT. Protein: CASSQGVGTGTDTQYF.

The rearrangement joins TRBV15 to TRBJ2-2, with a possible D match to TRBD2 (5 bases). CDR1 is LNHNV and CDR2 is YYDKDF in the germline V gene (reference sequence). The CDR3 loop spans 13 amino acids. V dropped 3 bases and J dropped 5 bases, with 7 bases sitting between them. The CDR3 spells CATSRDLTGELFF. The CDR3 bases are TGTGCCACCAGCAGGGACTTGACCGGGGAGCTGTTTTTT.

This sequence joins TRBV7-9 and TRBJ2-5; no clear D. Germline V gene lookup returns CDR1 SEHNR and CDR2 FQNEAQ (reference sequence). Deletions cut 2 bases from V and 5 bases from J, with 15 bases between. The length of the CDR3 is 15 residues. CDR3 DNA sequence: TGTGCCAGCAGCTTAAGGCTAGGCGGCAACGAGACCCAGTACTTC. It translates to CASSLRLGGNETQYF.

The chain uses TRBV2 and TRBJ2-7; tentative D call: TRBD1 (5 bases). The V end lost 4 bases, the J end lost 2 bases, and 18 bases lay between the germline ends. The CDR3 is 16 amino acids. Germline-derived CDR1 and CDR2 are SNHLY and FYNNEI. Written as DNA, the CDR3 is TGTGCCAGCAGTGGAGTTCTCGGGCAGGACACCTACGAGCAGTACTTC. Encoded protein: CASSGVLGQDTYEQYF.

The J gene is TRBJ1-4, the V gene TRBV5-1; D remains unclear. This CDR3 is 15 amino acids long. Per germline, CDR1 SGHRS and CDR2 YFSETQ. V lost 0 bases and J 2 bases, leaving 8 bases between the germline ends. The CDR3 coding sequence is TGCGCCAGCAGCTTGGTGGGTAGCACTAATGAAAAACTGTTTTTT. It yields the protein CASSLVGSTNEKLFF.

The V call is TRBV19, the J call TRBJ2-4, with 13 bases identical to TRBD2. This CDR3 spans 21 amino acids. The germline V gene encodes CDR1 LNHDA and CDR2 SQIVND (reference sequence). Trimming cost V 3 bases and J 1 base; bases outside gene matches: 15. The CDR3 sequence: CASSMGLAGIQVGRAKNIQYF. The CDR3 region has the DNA TGTGCCAGTAGTATGGGACTAGCGGGGATCCAGGTTGGGAGGGCCAAAAACATTCAGTACTTC. Looking up the rest from reference TRBV19 and TRBJ2-4 gives the full variable domain: DGGITQSPKYLFRKEGQNVTLSCEQNLNHDAMYWYRQDPGQGLRLIYYSQIVNDFQKGDIAEGYSVSREKKESFPLTVTSAQKNPTAFYLCASSMGLAGIQVGRAKNIQYFGAGTRLSVL.

In its sample, this clone was seen a few times. The chain has TRBV19 and TRBJ2-7, with a tentative D call TRBD1 (5 bases). Germline values: CDR1 LNHDA, CDR2 SQIVND (reference sequence). Between the trimmed V and J ends, which lost 5 bases and 2 bases, there was a span of 16 bases. The CDR3 has 15 amino acids. The CDR3 DNA is TGTGCCAGTAGTCCCCTTTGGGGCGAAGCCTACGAGCAGTACTTC. It specifies CASSPLWGEAYEQYF.

The chain links TRBV25-1 to TRBJ1-5; D not resolved. V gave up 3 bases and J gave up 11 bases, with 14 bases separating them. CDR1 MGHDK and CDR2 SYGVNS come from the germline V gene. The CDR3 is made up of 13 amino acids. The DNA for the CDR3 is TGTGCCAGCAGTGAGGGCAGTGGATCAGCCCAGCATTTT. Translated, it gives CASSEGSGSAQHF.

This clone was counted a few times. This chain uses TRBV28 with TRBJ2-6; 8 nucleotides match TRBD1. Losses at the gene ends were 5 bases for V and 1 base for J; bases not matched to a gene: 10. CDR3 size: 18 residues. In germline, CDR1 is MDHEN, CDR2 SYDVKM. This chain's CDR3 is CASSPRTGKMSGANVLTF. The CDR3 DNA is TGTGCCAGCAGTCCTCGGACAGGGAAAATGTCTGGGGCCAACGTCCTGACTTTC.

V usage is TRBV12-5 and J usage is TRBJ2-1; 12 bases map to TRBD2. The CDR3 spans 16 residues. CDR1 LGHNT and CDR2 FRNRAP come from the germline V gene. Trimming took 0 bases from V and 8 from J; bases not matched to a gene: 5. CDR3 residues: CASGLVLAGGPDEQFF. For the CDR3, the DNA is TGTGCTAGTGGTTTGGTTCTAGCGGGGGGGCCCGATGAGCAGTTCTTC.

The rearrangement uses TRBV5-5 and TRBJ1-1; no clear D. The CDR3 has 12 amino acids. Germline assignment: CDR1 SGHKS and CDR2 YYEKEE (reference sequence). Trimming took 2 bases from V and 8 from J, leaving 10 bases between them. The CDR3 DNA is TGTGCCAGCAGCTTTGGGAGTCCCGAAGCTTTCTTT. It codes for CASSFGSPEAFF.

The V call is TRBV7-2, the J call TRBJ2-7; a weak D match, TRBD1 (6 bases). V was shortened by 2 bases and J by 2 bases, with 10 bases between the two germline ends. This CDR3 comprises 14 residues. The germline gives CDR1 SGHTA, CDR2 FQGNSA. The CDR3 bases are TGTGCCAGCAGCTTACCCAGGGACACCTACGAGCAGTACTTC. Its translation: CASSLPRDTYEQYF. The entire variable domain, with the rest obtained from reference TRBV7-2 and TRBJ2-7, is as follows: GAGVSQSPSNKVTEKGKDVELRCDPISGHTALYWYRQSLGQGLEFLIYFQGNSAPDKSGLPSDRFSAERTGGSVSTLTIQRTQQEDSAVYLCASSLPRDTYEQYFGPGTRLTVT.

The rearrangement joins TRBV2 to TRBJ2-5, with TRBD1 identical over 11 bases. The last part of the DNA fits TRBJ2-7 better; the J call may be wrong. Germline lookup yields CDR1 SNHLY and CDR2 FYNNEI. The CDR3 loop spans 13 amino acids. The chain's CDR3 is CASSGTGGYEQYF. The CDR3 DNA sequence: TGTGCCAGCAGCGGGACAGGGGGCTACGAGCAGTACTTC.

The CDR3 bases are TGTGCCAGCAGCTTGGAAAGGGGGCGCGGCGGGGAGCTGTTTTTT. It is translated as CASSLERGRGGELFF. V usage is TRBV5-4 and J usage is TRBJ2-2; 7 positions match TRBD1. V was clipped by 0 bases and J by 7 bases; unmatched bases: 6. The germline CDR1 and CDR2 sequences are SGHNT and YYREEE (reference sequence). This CDR3 has 15 residues.

The chain is built from TRBV30 and TRBJ1-1; no firm D call. CDR1 and CDR2 (germline): GTSNPN, SVGIG (reference sequence). The CDR3 runs 13 residues. Trimming stripped 4 bases from V and 0 bases from J, with 9 bases between. In nucleotides, the CDR3 is TGTGCCTGGACCAACGGGGTGAACACTGAAGCTTTCTTT. Translation: CAWTNGVNTEAFF.